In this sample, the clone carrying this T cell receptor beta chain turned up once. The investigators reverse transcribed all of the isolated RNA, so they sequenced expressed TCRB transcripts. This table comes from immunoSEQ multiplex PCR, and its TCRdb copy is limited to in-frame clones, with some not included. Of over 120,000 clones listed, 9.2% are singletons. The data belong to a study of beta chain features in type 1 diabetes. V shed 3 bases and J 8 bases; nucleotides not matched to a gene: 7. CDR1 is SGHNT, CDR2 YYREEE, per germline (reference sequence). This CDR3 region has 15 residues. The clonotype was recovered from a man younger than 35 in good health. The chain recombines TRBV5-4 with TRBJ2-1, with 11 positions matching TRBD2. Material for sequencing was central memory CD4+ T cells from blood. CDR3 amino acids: CASSSLAGGPHEQFF. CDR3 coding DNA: TGTGCCAGCAGCTCTTTAGCGGGGGGGCCTCATGAGCAGTTCTTC.